Here is one TCR beta chain with its context. TCRdb called the RACE reads again in MiXCR, with one record for every CDR3 protein. The sample contains around 200,000 distinct CDR3 sequences, roughly 30% of which appear only once. These data belong to a study of human T cells and chemical hapten exposure. Documented time point: pre-sensitization, week 0. Treatment specified: therapeutic diphenylcyclopropenone sensitization with weekly scalp DPC. This CDR3 is 14 amino acids long. V was clipped by 0 bases and J by 8 bases; unmatched bases: 2. Germline CDR1 is SGDLS and CDR2 is YYNGEE. The chain employs TRBV9 and TRBJ2-1; 10 bases fit TRBD2. The receptor was derived from a woman aged 25 to 39 with alopecia areata. Some clones in this sample may be carry-over from other donors' samples. Source: whole blood, taken in connection with sensitization to the hapten diphenylcyclopropenone (DPC). Here the CDR3 reads CASSVGSGRHEQFF. The CDR3, as DNA: TGTGCCAGCAGCGTAGGTAGCGGGAGGCATGAGCAGTTCTTC.